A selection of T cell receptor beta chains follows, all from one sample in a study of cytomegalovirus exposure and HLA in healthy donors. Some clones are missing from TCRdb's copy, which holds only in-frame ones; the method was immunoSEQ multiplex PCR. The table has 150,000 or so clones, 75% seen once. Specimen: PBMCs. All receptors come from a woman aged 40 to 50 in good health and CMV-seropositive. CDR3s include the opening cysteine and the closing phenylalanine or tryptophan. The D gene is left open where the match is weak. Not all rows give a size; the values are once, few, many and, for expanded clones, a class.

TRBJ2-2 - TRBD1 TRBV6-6 TGTGCCAGCAGTTACGGGACAGGGGCCACCGGGGAGCTGTTTTTT CASSYGTGATGELFF
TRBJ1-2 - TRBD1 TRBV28 TGTGCCAGCAGTTCCCCGGGACAGGGGAACTATGGCTACACCTTC CASSSPGQGNYGYTF
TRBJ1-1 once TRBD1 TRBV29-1 TGCAGCGTGCGGACAGGGGGCGGGATAGACACTGAAGCTTTCTTT CSVRTGGGIDTEAFF
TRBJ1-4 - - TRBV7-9 TGTGCCAGCAGCGGTCAGCGCAGCGGTAATGAAAAACTGTTTTTT CASSGQRSGNEKLFF
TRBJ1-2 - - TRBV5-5 TGTGCCAGCAGCTTGGCCATCCAAAACTATGGCTACACCTTC CASSLAIQNYGYTF
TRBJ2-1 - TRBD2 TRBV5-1 TGCGCCAGCAGCTTGAGCGGGAGTGGTTCCTACAATGAGCAGTTCTTC CASSLSGSGSYNEQFF
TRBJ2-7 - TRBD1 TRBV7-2 TGTGCCAGCAGCACACGGACCGGGACAGGGGCTGGCGAGCAGTACTTC CASSTRTGTGAGEQYF
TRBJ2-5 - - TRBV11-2 TGTGCCAGCAGCTCCTTTCAGGACCAGTACTTC CASSSFQDQYF
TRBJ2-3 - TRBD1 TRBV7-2 TGTGCCAGCAGCCCGACAGGGTTAAGGTTAGATACGCAGTATTTT CASSPTGLRLDTQYF
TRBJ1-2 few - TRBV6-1 TGTGCCAGCAGTGTAGGACAGAGATATGGCTACACCTTC CASSVGQRYGYTF
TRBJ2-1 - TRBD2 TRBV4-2 TGTGCCAGCAGCCAAGAAGGAGCGGGTAGCGGGAGCCAATACAATGAGCAGTTCTTC CASSQEGAGSGSQYNEQFF
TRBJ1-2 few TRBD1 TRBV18 TGTGCCAGCACCGACCGACAGGGAAATAACTATGGCTACACCTTC CASTDRQGNNYGYTF
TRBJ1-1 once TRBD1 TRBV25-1 TGTGCCAGCAGTGCACTGGGACAGTATTCTATGAACACTGAAGCTTTCTTT CASSALGQYSMNTEAFF
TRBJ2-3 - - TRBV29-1 TGCAGCGTTGTTCTAAGCGGGAGCACAGATACGCAGTATTTT CSVVLSGSTDTQYF
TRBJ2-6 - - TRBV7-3 TGTGCCAGCAGTGCTACCACTGGGGCCAACGTCCTGACTTTC CASSATTGANVLTF
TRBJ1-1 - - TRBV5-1 TGCGCCAGCAGCCCGGCCGGGGGAATGAACACTGAAGCTTTCTTT CASSPAGGMNTEAFF
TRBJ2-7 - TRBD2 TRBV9 TGTGCCAGCAGCGTAGACGCCGCGGGAGAAGTCGAGCAGTACTTC CASSVDAAGEVEQYF
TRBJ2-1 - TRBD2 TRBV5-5 TGTGCCAGCAGCTTGGACCCTTCCCTAGCGGGGTCATCCTACAATGAGCAGTTCTTC CASSLDPSLAGSSYNEQFF
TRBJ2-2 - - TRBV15 TGTGCCACCAGCATATCTAGAACACACACCGGGGAGCTGTTTTTT CATSISRTHTGELFF
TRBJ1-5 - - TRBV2 TGTGCCATACAGGTGGGAAGCAATCAGCCCCAGCATTTT CAIQVGSNQPQHF
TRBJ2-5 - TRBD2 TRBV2 TGTGCCACCGCCCCAGGACTAGCGGTACGAGAGACCCAGTACTTC CATAPGLAVRETQYF
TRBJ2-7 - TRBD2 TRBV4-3 TGCGCCAGCAGCCAAGATTCTAGCGGTTTCTCCTACGAGCAGTACTTC CASSQDSSGFSYEQYF
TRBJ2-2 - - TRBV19 TGTGCCAGTAGTATGGAGGCAGCTACCGGGGAGCTGTTTTTT CASSMEAATGELFF
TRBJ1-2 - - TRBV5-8 TGTGCCAGCAGCTTGTCCACTAGGGGGGGTGATGGCTACACCTTC CASSLSTRGGDGYTF
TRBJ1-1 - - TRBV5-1 TGCGCCAGCAGCTTGGAACCAGTGAACACTGAAGCTTTCTTT CASSLEPVNTEAFF
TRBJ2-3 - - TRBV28 TGTGCCAGCAGTGAAGAGGGACATCCCCTCCCGGGCACAGATACGCAGTATTTT CASSEEGHPLPGTDTQYF
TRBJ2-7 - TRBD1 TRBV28 TGTGCCAGCCGTGGGTCCGGGACAGGGGAGGGCGAGCAGTACTTC CASRGSGTGEGEQYF
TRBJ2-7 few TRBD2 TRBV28 TGTGCCAGCGGGGATACTAGCGGGAGAGGGTACGAGCAGTACTTC CASGDTSGRGYEQYF
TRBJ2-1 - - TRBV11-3 TGTGCCAGCAGCTTAGAATTGTCAGGGCAGTTCTTC CASSLELSGQFF
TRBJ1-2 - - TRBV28 TGTGCCAGCAGTTTGGGGGGGCGCTTTTGGGGCTACACCTTC CASSLGGRFWGYTF
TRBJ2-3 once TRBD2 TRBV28 TGTGCCAGCAGCCGGGGACTAGCGGGAGAAGACACAGATACGCAGTATTTT CASSRGLAGEDTDTQYF
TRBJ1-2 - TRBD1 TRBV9 TGTGCCAGCAGCCCCCGGACAGGGCCCTATGGCTACACCTTC CASSPRTGPYGYTF
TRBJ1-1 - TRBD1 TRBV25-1 TGTGCCAGCTCACAGGGGGCGAACACTGAAGCTTTCTTT CASSQGANTEAFF
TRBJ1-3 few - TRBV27 TGTGCCAGCAGTTCCTTTGGCGGGTACTCTGGAAACACCATATATTTT CASSSFGGYSGNTIYF
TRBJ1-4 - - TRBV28 TGTGCCAGCGTCATCAGGGGATCTAATGAAAAACTGTTTTTT CASVIRGSNEKLFF
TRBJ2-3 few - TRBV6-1 TGTGCCAGCAGTGATCTCACCGAGGTCACAGATACGCAGTATTTT CASSDLTEVTDTQYF
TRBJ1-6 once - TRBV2 TGTGCCAGCAGGGGGGGACGGAATAATTCACCCCTCCACTTT CASRGGRNNSPLHF
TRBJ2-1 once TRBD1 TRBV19 TGTGCCAGCGGGACAGGGAAGAAGTTCTTC CASGTGKKFF
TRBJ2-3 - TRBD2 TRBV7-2 TGTGCCAGCAGCTTAGGTCGGCGGGAGGAGGGAGATACGCAGTATTTT CASSLGRREEGDTQYF
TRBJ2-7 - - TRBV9 TGTGCCAGCAGCGGGCCTCTAGCCTACGAGCAGTACTTC CASSGPLAYEQYF
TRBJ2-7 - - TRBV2 TGTGCCAGCAGGACAGGCCCTAACGAGCAGTACTTC CASRTGPNEQYF
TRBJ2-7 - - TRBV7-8 TGTGCCAGCAGCCGCCTCCCCCGGGAATACGAGCAGTACTTC CASSRLPREYEQYF
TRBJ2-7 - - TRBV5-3 TGTGCCAGAAGCGGACCGGCCCAGGGTGGGGAGCAGTACTTC CARSGPAQGGEQYF
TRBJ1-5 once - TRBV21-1 TGTGCCAGCAGCTCCCGACAGGATCCCTTCAATCAGCCCCAGCATTTT CASSSRQDPFNQPQHF
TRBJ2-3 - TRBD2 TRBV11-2 TGTGCCAGCAGCCCCCGGACTAGTACCACAGATACGCAGTATTTT CASSPRTSTTDTQYF
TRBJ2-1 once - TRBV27 TGTGCCAGCAGTTTATTTCGCGGGATAGGGAATGAGCAGTTCTTC CASSLFRGIGNEQFF
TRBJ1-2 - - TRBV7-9 TGTGCCAGCAGCTTCCGAATCGGGAGGCAGGAGGAGGGCGGCTACACCTTC CASSFRIGRQEEGGYTF
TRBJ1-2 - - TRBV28 TGTGCCAGCAGTCCACAGCTTCTCTATGGCTACACCTTC CASSPQLLYGYTF
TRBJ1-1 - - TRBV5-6 TGTGCCAGCAGCTTGCTACTCGCTATCATGAACACTGAAGCTTTCTTT CASSLLLAIMNTEAFF
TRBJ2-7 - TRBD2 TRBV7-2 TGTGCCAGTGGGAGGGATTGGGACGAGCAGTACTTC CASGRDWDEQYF
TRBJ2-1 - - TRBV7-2 TGTGCCAGCAGCTTCCTCCGGGACAATGAGCAGTTCTTC CASSFLRDNEQFF
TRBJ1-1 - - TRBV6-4 TGTGCCAGCAAGAGAAGCATGAACACTGAAGCTTTCTTT CASKRSMNTEAFF
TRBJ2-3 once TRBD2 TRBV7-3 TGTGCCAGCAGCCCCATAGCGGGGAGCACAGATACGCAGTATTTT CASSPIAGSTDTQYF